This TCR beta chain stems from a study of cytotoxic CD8 clonotypes in ibrutinib-treated CLL. Looking at the study overall: By median roughly 62 months, approximately 12 had progressed and about 15 stayed remitted; responses had been 2 complete and about 25 partial. Response samples followed a median roughly 13 months of treatment, range 6 to 36. The study recorded mean values of about 260,000 productive templates and approximately 94,000 productive rearrangements per sample. Study-wide results and caveats: Public clonotypes occurred uncommonly; on treatment, they contracted or remained stable.

Trimming took off 3 bases at V and 1 base at J, with 14 bases between the two ends. The CDR3 length is 16 residues. Germline CDR1 and CDR2: SEHNR and FQNEAQ (reference sequence). With respect to this clone: The antigen is not known.

This table comes from immunoSEQ multiplex PCR, and its TCRdb copy is limited to in-frame clones, with some not included. This table has some 130,000 clones, approximately 85% appearing once. The clonotype was recovered from a human donor with chronic lymphocytic leukemia. V usage is TRBV7-9 and J usage is TRBJ2-3; D gene uncertain. The sample was PBMCs, taken after 24 months of ibrutinib treatment. CDR3 sequence (DNA): TGTGCCAGCAGCTTGGGTAGGGCAGTAGGCACAGATACGCAGTATTTT. As protein: CASSLGRAVGTDTQYF.